The clone carrying this T cell receptor (beta chain) was seen only a few times. What it recognizes is unknown. Using quantitative 5'-RACE with molecular barcodes, the authors made TCR beta libraries. Each CDR3 protein gets one entry after TCRdb re-called the 5' RACE reads with MiXCR. The table lists fewer than 450,000 distinct CDR3 sequences, roughly 18% of them singletons, with over 0.9% in the top ten. This specimen comes from a study of CD8 T cells in ankylosing spondylitis. Study-level results: Some motif variants were previously reported in reactive arthritis synovial fluid and blood. Reportedly, matched ankylosing spondylitis synovial fluid was significantly enriched for disease-linked clones. Relatively scarce in peripheral blood, disease-linked clones were CD8+. Within ankylosing spondylitis blood, a TCR beta motif made up of eight highly homologous variants appeared to be characteristic.

The material sequenced was blood, either unsorted or a sorted T cell fraction (not recorded which). The TCR was taken from a male donor with ankylosing spondylitis.

For the CDR3, the DNA is TGTGCCAGCAACGGGTTCATAAATACGCAGTATTTT. It is translated as CASNGFINTQYF. The chain combines TRBV6-2 or TRBV6-3 with TRBJ2-3; D remains unclear. There are 12 residues in the CDR3. Looked up from germline, CDR1 is MNHEY and CDR2 is SVGEGT. Trimming shortened V by 7 bases and J by 7 bases, and 12 bases separated the two germline ends.